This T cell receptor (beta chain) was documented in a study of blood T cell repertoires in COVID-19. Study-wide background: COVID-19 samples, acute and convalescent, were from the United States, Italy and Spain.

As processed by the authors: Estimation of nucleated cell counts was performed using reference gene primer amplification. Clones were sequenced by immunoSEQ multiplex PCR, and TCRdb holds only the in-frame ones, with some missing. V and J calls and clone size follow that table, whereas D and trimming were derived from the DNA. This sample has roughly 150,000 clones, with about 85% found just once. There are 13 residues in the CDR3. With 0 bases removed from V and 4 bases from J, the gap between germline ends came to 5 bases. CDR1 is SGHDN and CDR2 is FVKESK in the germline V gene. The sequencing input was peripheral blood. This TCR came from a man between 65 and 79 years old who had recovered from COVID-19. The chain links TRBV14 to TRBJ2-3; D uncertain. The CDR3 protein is CASSQDYSDTQYF. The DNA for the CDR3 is TGTGCCAGCAGCCAAGATTATTCAGATACGCAGTATTTT.